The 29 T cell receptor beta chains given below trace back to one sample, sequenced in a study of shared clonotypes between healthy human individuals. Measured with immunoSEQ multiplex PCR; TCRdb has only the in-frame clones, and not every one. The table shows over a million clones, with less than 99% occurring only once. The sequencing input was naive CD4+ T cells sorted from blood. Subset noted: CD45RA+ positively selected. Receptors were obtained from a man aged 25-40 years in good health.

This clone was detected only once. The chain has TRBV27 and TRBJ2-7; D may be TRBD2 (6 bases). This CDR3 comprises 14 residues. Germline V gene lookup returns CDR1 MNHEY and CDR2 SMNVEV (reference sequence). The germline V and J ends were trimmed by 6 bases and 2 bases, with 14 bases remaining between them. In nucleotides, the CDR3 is TGTGCCAGCAGCCGGATGGGAGGCGCCTACGAGCAGTACTTC. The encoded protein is CASSRMGGAYEQYF.

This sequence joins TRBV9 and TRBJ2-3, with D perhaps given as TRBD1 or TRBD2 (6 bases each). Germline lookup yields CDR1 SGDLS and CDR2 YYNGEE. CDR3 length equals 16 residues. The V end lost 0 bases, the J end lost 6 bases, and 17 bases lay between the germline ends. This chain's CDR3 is CASSVGGGRRADTQYF. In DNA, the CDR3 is TGTGCCAGCAGCGTAGGAGGGGGGCGTCGGGCGGATACGCAGTATTTT.

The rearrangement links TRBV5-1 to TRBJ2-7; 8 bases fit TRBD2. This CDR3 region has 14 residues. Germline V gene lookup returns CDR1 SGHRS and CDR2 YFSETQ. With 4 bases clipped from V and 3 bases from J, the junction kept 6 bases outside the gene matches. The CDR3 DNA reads TGCGCCAGCAGCGTGAGCGGGAGTGGCTACGAGCAGTACTTC. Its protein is CASSVSGSGYEQYF. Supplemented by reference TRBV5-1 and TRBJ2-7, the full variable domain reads KAGVTQTPRYLIKTRGQQVTLSCSPISGHRSVSWYQQTPGQGLQFLFEYFSETQRNKGNFPGRFSGRQFSNSRSEMNVSTLELGDSALYLCASSVSGSGYEQYFGPGTRLTVT.

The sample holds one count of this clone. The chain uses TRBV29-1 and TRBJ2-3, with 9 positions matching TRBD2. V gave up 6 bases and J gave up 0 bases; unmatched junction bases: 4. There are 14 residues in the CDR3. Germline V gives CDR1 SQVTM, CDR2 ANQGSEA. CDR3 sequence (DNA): TGCAGCGTCAGGACTAGCGTTAGCACAGATACGCAGTATTTT. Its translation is CSVRTSVSTDTQYF.

In DNA form, the CDR3 reads TGCGCCAGCAGTGAGTCGGACGGTTCGGAAAAACTGTTTTTT. Translating it yields CASSESDGSEKLFF. The chain couples TRBV10-1 to TRBJ1-4; no reliable D call. The CDR3 contains 14 residues. Between the trimmed V and J ends, which lost 0 bases and 8 bases, there was a span of 10 bases. Germline V gives CDR1 WNHNN, CDR2 SYGVQD (reference sequence).

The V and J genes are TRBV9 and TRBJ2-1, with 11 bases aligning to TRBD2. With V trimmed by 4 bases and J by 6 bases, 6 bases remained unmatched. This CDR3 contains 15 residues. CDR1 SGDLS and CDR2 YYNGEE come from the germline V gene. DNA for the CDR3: TGTGCCAGCAGCCGAGAGGGACTAGCGGTCAATGAGCAGTTCTTC. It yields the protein CASSREGLAVNEQFF.

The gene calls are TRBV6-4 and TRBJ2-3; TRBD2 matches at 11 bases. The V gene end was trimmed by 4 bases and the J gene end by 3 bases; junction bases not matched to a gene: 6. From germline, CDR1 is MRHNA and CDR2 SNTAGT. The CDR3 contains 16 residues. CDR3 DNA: TGTGCCAGCAGTGCACTAGCGGGAGTGGGGACAGATACGCAGTATTTT. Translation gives CASSALAGVGTDTQYF.

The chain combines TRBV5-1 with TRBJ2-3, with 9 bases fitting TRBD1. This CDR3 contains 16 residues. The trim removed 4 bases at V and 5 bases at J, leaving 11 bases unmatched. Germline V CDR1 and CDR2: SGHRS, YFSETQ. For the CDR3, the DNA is TGCGCCAGCAGCAAGCCGACAGGGGGGTTAGGAGATACGCAGTATTTT. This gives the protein CASSKPTGGLGDTQYF.

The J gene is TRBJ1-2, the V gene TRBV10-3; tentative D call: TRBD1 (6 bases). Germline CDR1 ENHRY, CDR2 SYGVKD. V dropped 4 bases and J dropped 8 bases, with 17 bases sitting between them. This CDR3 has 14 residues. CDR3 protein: CAISAGGRGGGYTF. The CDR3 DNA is TGTGCCATCAGTGCGGGAGGCAGGGGAGGCGGCTACACCTTC.

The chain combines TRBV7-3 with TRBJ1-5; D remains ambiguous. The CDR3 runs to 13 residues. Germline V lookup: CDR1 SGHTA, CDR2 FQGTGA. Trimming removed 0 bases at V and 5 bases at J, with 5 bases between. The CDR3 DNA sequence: TGTGCCAGCAGCTTAACCATTGATCAGCCCCAGCATTTT. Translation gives CASSLTIDQPQHF.

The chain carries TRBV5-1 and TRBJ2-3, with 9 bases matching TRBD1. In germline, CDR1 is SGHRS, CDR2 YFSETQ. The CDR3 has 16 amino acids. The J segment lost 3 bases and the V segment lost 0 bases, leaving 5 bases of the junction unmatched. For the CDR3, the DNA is TGCGCCAGCAGCTTGGTCGGGACAGGGAGAACAGATACGCAGTATTTT. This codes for CASSLVGTGRTDTQYF. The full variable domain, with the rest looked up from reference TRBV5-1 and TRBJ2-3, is KAGVTQTPRYLIKTRGQQVTLSCSPISGHRSVSWYQQTPGQGLQFLFEYFSETQRNKGNFPGRFSGRQFSNSRSEMNVSTLELGDSALYLCASSLVGTGRTDTQYFGPGTRLTVL.

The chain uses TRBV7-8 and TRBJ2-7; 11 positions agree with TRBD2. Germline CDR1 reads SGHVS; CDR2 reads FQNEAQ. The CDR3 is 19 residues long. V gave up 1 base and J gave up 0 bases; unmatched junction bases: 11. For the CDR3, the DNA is TGTGCCAGCAGCTTAGACATGGTGGTAGCGGGAGGGAGCTCCTACGAGCAGTACTTC. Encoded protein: CASSLDMVVAGGSSYEQYF.

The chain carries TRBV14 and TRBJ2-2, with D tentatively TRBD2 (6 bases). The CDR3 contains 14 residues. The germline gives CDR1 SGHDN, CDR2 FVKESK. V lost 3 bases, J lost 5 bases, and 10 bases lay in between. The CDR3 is CASSQKLATGELFF. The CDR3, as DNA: TGTGCCAGCAGCCAGAAGCTAGCGACCGGGGAGCTGTTTTTT.

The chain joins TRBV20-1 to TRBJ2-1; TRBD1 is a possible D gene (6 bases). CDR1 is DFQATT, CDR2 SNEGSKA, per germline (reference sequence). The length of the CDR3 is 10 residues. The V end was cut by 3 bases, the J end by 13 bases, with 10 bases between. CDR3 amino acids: CSASRTVQFF. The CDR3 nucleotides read TGCAGTGCTAGTAGGACAGTTCAGTTCTTC.

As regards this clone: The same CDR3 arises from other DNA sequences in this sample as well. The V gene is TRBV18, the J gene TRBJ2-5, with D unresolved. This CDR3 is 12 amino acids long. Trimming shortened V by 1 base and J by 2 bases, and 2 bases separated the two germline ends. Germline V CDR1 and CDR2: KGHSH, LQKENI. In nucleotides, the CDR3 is TGTGCCAGCTCACCACAGCAAGAGACCCAGTACTTC. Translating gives CASSPQQETQYF. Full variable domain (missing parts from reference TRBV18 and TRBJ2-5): NAGVMQNPRHLVRRRGQEARLRCSPMKGHSHVYWYRQLPEEGLKFMVYLQKENIIDESGMPKERFSAEFPKEGPSILRIQQVVRGDSAAYFCASSPQQETQYFGPGTRLLVL.

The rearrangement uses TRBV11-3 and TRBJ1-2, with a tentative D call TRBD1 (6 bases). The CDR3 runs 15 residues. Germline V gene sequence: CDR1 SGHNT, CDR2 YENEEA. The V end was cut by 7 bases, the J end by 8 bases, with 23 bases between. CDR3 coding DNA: TGTGCCAGCATCCCCCCGGACAGCTTGTCAGGGGGCTACACCTTC. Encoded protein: CASIPPDSLSGGYTF.

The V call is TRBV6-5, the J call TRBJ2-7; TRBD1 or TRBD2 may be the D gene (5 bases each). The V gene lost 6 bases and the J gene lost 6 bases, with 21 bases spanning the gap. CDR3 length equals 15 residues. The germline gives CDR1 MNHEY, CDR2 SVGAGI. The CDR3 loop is CASSPSAGARREQYF. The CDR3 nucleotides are TGTGCCAGCAGCCCTTCTGCCGGGGCACGGCGCGAGCAGTACTTC.

CDR3 protein: CASSHGPIQSQYF. The CDR3 bases are TGTGCCAGCAGCCATGGACCAATCCAGTCGCAGTATTTT. The V call is TRBV7-9, the J call TRBJ2-3; D call uncertain. Germline V CDR1 and CDR2: SEHNR, FQNEAQ (reference sequence). This CDR3 has 13 residues. Trimming cost V 5 bases and J 10 bases, with 16 bases left between them.

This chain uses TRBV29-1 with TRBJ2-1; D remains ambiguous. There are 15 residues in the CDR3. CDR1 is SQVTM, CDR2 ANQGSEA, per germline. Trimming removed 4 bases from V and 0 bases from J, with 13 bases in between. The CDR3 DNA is TGCAGCGTTGTTGGGCGGAGAAGCTCCTACAATGAGCAGTTCTTC. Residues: CSVVGRRSSYNEQFF.

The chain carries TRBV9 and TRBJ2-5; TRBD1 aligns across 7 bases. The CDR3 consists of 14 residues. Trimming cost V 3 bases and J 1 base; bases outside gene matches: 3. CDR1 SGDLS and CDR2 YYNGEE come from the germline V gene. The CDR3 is CASSAGQAQETQYF. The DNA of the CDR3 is TGTGCCAGCAGCGCAGGACAGGCCCAAGAGACCCAGTACTTC. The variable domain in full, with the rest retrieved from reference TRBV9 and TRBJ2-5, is DSGVTQTPKHLITATGQRVTLRCSPRSGDLSVYWYQQSLDQGLQFLIQYYNGEERAKGNILERFSAQQFPDLHSELNLSSLELGDSALYFCASSAGQAQETQYFGPGTRLLVL.

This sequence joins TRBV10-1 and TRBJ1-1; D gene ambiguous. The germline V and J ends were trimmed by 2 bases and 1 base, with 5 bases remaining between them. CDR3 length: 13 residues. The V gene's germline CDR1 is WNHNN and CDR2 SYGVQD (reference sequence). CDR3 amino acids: CASSEVRNTEAFF. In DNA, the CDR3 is TGCGCCAGCAGTGAGGTTAGGAACACTGAAGCTTTCTTT.

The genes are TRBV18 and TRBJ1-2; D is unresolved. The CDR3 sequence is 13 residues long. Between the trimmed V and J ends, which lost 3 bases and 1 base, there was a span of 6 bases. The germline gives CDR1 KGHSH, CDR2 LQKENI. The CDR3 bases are TGTGCCAGCTCACCGTCTAATAACTATGGCTACACCTTC. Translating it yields CASSPSNNYGYTF.

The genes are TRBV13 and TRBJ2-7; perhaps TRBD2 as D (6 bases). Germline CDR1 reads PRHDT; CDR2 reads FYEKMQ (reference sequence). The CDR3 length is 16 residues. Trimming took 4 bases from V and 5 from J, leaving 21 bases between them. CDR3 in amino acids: CASSSPWWGLAHEQYF. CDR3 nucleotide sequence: TGTGCCAGCAGCTCACCATGGTGGGGACTGGCACACGAGCAGTACTTC.

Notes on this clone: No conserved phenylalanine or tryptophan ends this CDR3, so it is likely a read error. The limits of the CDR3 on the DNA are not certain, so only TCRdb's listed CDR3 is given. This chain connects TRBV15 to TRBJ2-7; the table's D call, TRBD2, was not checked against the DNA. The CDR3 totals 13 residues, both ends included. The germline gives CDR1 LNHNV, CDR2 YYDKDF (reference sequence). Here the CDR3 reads CATSRDYSGLAGI.

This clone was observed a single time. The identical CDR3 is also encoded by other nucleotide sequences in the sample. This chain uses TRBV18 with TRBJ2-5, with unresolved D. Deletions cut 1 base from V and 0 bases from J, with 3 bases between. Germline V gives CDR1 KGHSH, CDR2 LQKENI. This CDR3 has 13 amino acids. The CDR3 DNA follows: TGTGCCAGCTCACCACTGTACCAAGAGACCCAGTACTTC. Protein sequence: CASSPLYQETQYF. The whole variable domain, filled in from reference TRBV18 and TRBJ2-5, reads NAGVMQNPRHLVRRRGQEARLRCSPMKGHSHVYWYRQLPEEGLKFMVYLQKENIIDESGMPKERFSAEFPKEGPSILRIQQVVRGDSAAYFCASSPLYQETQYFGPGTRLLVL.

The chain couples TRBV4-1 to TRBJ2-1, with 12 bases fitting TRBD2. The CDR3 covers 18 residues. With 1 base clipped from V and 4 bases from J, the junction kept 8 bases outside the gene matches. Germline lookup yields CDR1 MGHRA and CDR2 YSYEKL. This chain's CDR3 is CASSQGRLAGDRYNEQFF. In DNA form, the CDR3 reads TGCGCCAGCAGCCAAGGCAGACTAGCGGGAGATCGATACAATGAGCAGTTCTTC.

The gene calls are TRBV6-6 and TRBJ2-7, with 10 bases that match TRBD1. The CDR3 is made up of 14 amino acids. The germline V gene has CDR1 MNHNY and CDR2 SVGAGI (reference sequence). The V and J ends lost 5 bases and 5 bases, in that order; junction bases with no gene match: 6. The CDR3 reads CASSHPDRGDEQYF. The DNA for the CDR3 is TGTGCCAGCAGTCACCCGGACAGGGGGGACGAGCAGTACTTC.

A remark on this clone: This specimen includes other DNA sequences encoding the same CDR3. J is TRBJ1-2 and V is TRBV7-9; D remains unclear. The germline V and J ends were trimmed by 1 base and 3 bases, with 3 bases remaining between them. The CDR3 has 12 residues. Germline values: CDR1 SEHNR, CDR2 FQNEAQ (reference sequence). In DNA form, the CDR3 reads TGTGCCAGCAGCTTAGGAGACTATGGCTACACCTTC. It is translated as CASSLGDYGYTF.

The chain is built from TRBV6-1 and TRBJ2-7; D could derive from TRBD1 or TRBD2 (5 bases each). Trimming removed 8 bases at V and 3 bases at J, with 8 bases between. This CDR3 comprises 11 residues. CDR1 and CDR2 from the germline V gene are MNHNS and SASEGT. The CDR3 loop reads CASRDGYEQYF. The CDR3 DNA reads TGTGCCAGCCGGGACGGCTACGAGCAGTACTTC.